This TCR beta chain was recovered during a study of naive and memory T cell subsets (dated by TCRdb to the late 2010s). Background on the whole study: The study applied an open-source, UMI-based TCR alpha and beta sequencing pipeline to sorted naive and memory peripheral blood T cell subsets. Complete agreement was observed between the functional CMV T cell responses and the IgG serology results. RNA was DNase-treated and reverse transcribed with TCR constant-region primers, mostly using SuperScript III.

The research as a whole found: A few larger clonotypes were present in naive repertoires, especially CD8 naive repertoires, and these clonotypes were possibly memory cells re-expressing CD45RA. RNA-based TCR counts may be affected by expression changes linked to T cell activation and differentiation. After error correction, over 95% of naive TCR sequences appeared only once, giving much steeper abundance distributions than memory subsets. Clonotypes were defined as single alpha or beta chain sequences, not paired alpha/beta receptors. No ground truth was available to validate the repertoire findings for the naive and memory subsets. A power law was followed by TCR abundance, with an exponent that differed between naive and memory subsets but was consistent across the three individuals. In both CD4 and CD8 cells, the Gini index increased while Shannon and inverse Simpson diversity decreased from naive through CM, EM and EMRA.

Receptor libraries were prepared by UMI-ligation and nested PCR. The beta constant-region primer consisted of an equimolar mixture of two oligonucleotides that together covered TRBC1 and TRBC2. The ligated cDNA went through four rounds of PCR with nested alpha and beta constant-region primers together with the SP2 primer. A single-stranded oligonucleotide carrying the SP2 primer and a 12-nucleotide UMI was ligated to the 3' end of the cDNA by T4 RNA ligase 1. Incubation of the ligation reaction was carried out at 16 degrees C for about 20-24 hours. PCR2 was typically performed as a SYBR Green qPCR and was stopped at a predetermined threshold so that over-amplification was prevented. All purifications after the first were performed with Agencourt AMPure XP magnetic beads. Libraries were quantified by Qubit and checked on a TapeStation, with a main peak expected near 650 bp. Pooled libraries were sequenced on an Illumina MiSeq with v2 2x251 paired-end kits, typically giving roughly 0.9-2.3 million reads per sample. Each sample was pooled at 3 to 5 nM, and roughly 4.5-7% PhiX was included to help cluster recognition. On the authors' methods: Decombinator assigned V and J genes to Demultiplexor-processed FASTQ reads by tag matching, allowing a single base-pair mismatch. UMIs were used by Collapsinator to correct both sequencing errors and frequency errors arising from PCR heterogeneity. TCRs were translated and CDR3s were extracted from the conserved cysteine to the FGXG phenylalanine by CDR3Translator, with non-productive sequences being flagged. Repertoires were subsampled to equal numbers of UMI-defined TCRs before Gini, Shannon entropy and inverse Simpson indices were calculated. Power-law fits to clonotype abundance distributions were performed by maximum likelihood within the linear range. Similar UMI counts, unique TCR numbers and clonal distributions were obtained with the pipeline and with MIGEC on one naive CD8 sample. In one analysis, naive TCRs also found in any memory subset of the same donor were removed from the naive repertoire. A set of 7,322 CMV-associated CDR3 sequences, compiled from VDJdb and a published dataset, was used to search the repertoires. TCRdb's own reprocessing of the public reads used fastp at Q25 and MiXCR and kept productive beta chains. Each CDR3 protein appears once, grouped with its most common genes and DNA. Clone size and V and J calls follow TCRdb, not the original study. The sample table records 150,000 or so distinct CDR3 sequences; over 20% of these occur just once. Of the sample, 0.1% to 0.11% is held by the ten largest clones.

V loses 0 bases, J loses 3 bases, and the germline ends lie 5 bases apart. CDR1 and CDR2 are drawn from the germline V gene (reference sequence): MNHNY, SVGAGI. Measured from the cysteine to the phenylalanine, the CDR3 is 14 residues long. Of all the DNA, just the CDR3 is kept, 42 bases in frame from base 1. Separate amplification of TCR alpha and beta chain libraries was performed from the second PCR step onward. To determine each donor's CMV status, fresh PBMCs were stimulated overnight with CMV viral lysate, and IFNgamma production from CD4+ T cells was then assessed. Using Miltenyi beads, CD4 T cells were first positively selected, and CD8 T cells were then positively selected from the CD4-negative fraction. After staining for CD3, CD4, CD8, CD45RA, CD27 and a live/dead dye, cells were sorted on a BD Aria II into four subsets based on CD45RA and CD27. A few healthy volunteers provided blood, and each donor's sample was split into CD4 and CD8 T cells and then further divided into four differentiation subsets. Approximately 0.13 L of peripheral blood was drawn per donor, and PBMC were isolated by Ficoll-Paque PLUS density-gradient centrifugation. After sorting, cells were lysed in RLT buffer, RNA was extracted using a Qiagen RNeasy kit, and the extracted RNA was stored at -80 degrees C.

Notes on this clonotype: What this receptor recognizes is not known. Base-call qualities are not available, and no considerably larger clone is one nucleotide away.

This clonotype originated in a human donor in good health. The rearranged segments are TRBV6-6 and TRBJ1-4, with the D gene not confidently named. Sequenced material: naive CD4+ T cells from blood. This specimen's cell subset or site label, interpreted: naive T cells, CD45RA high CD27+. In nucleotides, the sequence is TGTGCCAGCAGTTACTCGCTCTCTAATGAAAAACTGTTTTTT. Its amino acids are CASSYSLSNEKLFF.